This TCR beta chain was profiled in a study of human T cells and chemical hapten exposure. As for the study in general: Small pooled library volume differences mainly caused per-sample TCR yield variation. Study findings and constraints: Sensitizing with DPC caused no change in TCRs above 1 in 1000 frequency.

Unique molecular identifiers were attached to individual cDNA molecules within the library. In the study's own analysis: A per-sample median of around 91,000 TCRs was observed, with counts ranging from about 23,224 to 700,000. TCRdb itself ran the 5' RACE reads through MiXCR, one entry per CDR3 protein. For this entry, the V and J calls and clone size follow TCRdb and not the study's own pipeline. The data hold approximately 110,000 distinct CDR3 sequences, with approximately 20% observed a single time. It was unfractionated whole blood from which total RNA was extracted. Per the germline V gene, CDR1 is SGHDN and CDR2 is FVKESK. The CDR3 extends over 13 amino acids. V lost 6 bases to trimming and J lost 5 bases, with 14 bases between them. This clonotype was observed a few times. The antigen is undetermined.

The chain recombines TRBV14 with TRBJ2-7; D unclear. This sequence originates from a human donor in good health. Here the CDR3 reads CASRPTLFHEQYF. The CDR3 DNA is TGTGCCAGCAGACCGACCCTTTTCCACGAGCAGTACTTC.